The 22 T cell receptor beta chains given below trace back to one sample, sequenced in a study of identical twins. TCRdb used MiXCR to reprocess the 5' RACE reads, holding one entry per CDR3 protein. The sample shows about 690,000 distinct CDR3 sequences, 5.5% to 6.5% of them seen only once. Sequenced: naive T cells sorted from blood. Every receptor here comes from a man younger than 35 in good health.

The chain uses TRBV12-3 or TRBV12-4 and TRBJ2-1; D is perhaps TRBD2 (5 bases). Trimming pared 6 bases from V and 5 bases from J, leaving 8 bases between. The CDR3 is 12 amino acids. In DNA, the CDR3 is TGTGCCAGCAGCGGGGTTAACAATGAGCAGTTCTTC. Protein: CASSGVNNEQFF.

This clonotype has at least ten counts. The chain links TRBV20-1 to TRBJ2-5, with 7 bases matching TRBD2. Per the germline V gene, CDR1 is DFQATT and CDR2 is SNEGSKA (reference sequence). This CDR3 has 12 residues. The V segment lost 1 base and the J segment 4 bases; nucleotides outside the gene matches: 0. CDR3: CSARAGGETQYF. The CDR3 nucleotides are TGCAGTGCTAGAGCGGGAGGAGAGACCCAGTACTTC.

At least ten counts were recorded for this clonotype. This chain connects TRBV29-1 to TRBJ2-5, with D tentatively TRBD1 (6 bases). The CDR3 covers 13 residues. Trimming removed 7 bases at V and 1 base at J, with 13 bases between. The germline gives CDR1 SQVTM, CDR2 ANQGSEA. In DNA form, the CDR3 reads TGCAGCGCAGGTCTAGGGGGCCAAGAGACCCAGTACTTC. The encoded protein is CSAGLGGQETQYF.

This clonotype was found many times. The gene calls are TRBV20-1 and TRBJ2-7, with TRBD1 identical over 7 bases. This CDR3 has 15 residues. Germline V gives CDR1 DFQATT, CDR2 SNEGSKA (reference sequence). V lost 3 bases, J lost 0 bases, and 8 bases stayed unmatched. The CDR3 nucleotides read TGCAGTGCTAGGGATGGGACAGCGCTCTCCTACGAGCAGTACTTC. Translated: CSARDGTALSYEQYF.

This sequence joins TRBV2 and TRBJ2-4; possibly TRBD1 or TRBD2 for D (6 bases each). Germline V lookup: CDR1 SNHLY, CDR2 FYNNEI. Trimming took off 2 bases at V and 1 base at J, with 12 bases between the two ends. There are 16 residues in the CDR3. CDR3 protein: CASSELGGTAKNIQYF. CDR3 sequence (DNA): TGTGCCAGCAGTGAACTCGGGGGCACGGCCAAAAACATTCAGTACTTC.

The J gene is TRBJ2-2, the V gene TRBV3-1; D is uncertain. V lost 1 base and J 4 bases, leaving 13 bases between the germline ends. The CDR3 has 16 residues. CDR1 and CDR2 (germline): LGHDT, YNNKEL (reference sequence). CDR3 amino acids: CASSQAAPTSTGELFF. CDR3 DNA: TGTGCCAGCAGCCAAGCGGCTCCTACCTCCACCGGGGAGCTGTTTTTT.

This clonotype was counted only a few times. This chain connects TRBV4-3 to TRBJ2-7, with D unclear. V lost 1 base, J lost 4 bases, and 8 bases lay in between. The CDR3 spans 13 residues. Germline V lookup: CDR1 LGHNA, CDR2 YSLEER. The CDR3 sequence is CASSQGIWYEQYF. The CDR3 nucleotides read TGCGCCAGCAGCCAAGGGATTTGGTACGAGCAGTACTTC.

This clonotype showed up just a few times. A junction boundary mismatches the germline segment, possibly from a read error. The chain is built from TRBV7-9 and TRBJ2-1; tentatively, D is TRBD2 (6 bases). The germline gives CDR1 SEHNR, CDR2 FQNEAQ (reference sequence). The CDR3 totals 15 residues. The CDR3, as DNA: TGTGCCATCCCCCCCGGGACTTCTGCTTTCAATGAGCATTTCTTC. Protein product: CAIPPGTSAFNEHFF.

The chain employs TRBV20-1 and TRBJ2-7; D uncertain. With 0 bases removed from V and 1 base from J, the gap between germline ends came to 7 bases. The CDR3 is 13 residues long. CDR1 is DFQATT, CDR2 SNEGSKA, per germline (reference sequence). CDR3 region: CSARDTGSYEQYF. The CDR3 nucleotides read TGCAGTGCTAGAGATACTGGATCCTACGAGCAGTACTTC.

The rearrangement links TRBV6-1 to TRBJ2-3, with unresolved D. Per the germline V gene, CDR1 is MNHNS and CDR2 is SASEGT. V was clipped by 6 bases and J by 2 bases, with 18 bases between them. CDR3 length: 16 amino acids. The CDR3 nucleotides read TGTGCCAGCAGCCCCCCGGTGACACACCCCACAGATACGCAGTATTTT. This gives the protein CASSPPVTHPTDTQYF.

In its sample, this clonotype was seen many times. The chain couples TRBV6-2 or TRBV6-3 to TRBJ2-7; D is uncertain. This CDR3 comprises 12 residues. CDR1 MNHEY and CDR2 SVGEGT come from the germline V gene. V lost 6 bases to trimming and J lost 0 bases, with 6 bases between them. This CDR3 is CASSETSYEQYF. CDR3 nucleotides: TGTGCCAGCAGCGAGACCTCCTACGAGCAGTACTTC.

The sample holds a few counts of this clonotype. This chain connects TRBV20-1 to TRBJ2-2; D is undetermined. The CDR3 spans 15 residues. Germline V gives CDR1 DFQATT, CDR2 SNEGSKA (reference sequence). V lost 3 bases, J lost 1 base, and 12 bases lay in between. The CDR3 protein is CSASAVERNTGELFF. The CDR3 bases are TGCAGTGCTAGCGCGGTAGAGCGGAACACCGGGGAGCTGTTTTTT.

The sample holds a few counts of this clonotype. The CDR3, as DNA: TGTGCCAGCAGCTTAGCTGGGCTAGTCAATGAGCAGTTCTTC. This codes for CASSLAGLVNEQFF. The rearrangement uses TRBV7-9 and TRBJ2-1; D is uncertain. Trimming took 0 bases from V and 6 from J, leaving 9 bases between them. There are 14 residues in the CDR3. Germline V lookup: CDR1 SEHNR, CDR2 FQNEAQ (reference sequence).

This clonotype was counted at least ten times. In nucleotides, the CDR3 is TGTGCCAGCAGATACAGGGTTGAGCAGTTCTTC. Protein: CASRYRVEQFF. The rearrangement links TRBV7-2 to TRBJ2-1, with D possibly being TRBD1 (6 bases). The CDR3 spans 11 residues. Germline lookup yields CDR1 SGHTA and CDR2 FQGNSA. The V and J ends lost 6 bases and 9 bases respectively, with 9 bases between them.

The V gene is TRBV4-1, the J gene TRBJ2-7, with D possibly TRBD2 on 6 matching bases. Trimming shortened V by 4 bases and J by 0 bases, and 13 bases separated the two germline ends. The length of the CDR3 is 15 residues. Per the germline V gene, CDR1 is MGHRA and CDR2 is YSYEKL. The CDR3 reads CASSPRDGSSYEQYV. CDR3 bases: TGCGCCAGCAGCCCCCGTGACGGGAGCTCCTACGAGCAGTACGTC.

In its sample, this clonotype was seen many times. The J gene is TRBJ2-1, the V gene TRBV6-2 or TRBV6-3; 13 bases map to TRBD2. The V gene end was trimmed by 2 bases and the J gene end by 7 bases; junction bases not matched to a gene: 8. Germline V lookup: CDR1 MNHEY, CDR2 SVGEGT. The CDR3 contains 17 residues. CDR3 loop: CASSYLLAGGPWNEQFF. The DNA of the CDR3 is TGTGCCAGCAGTTACCTACTAGCGGGAGGGCCGTGGAATGAGCAGTTCTTC.

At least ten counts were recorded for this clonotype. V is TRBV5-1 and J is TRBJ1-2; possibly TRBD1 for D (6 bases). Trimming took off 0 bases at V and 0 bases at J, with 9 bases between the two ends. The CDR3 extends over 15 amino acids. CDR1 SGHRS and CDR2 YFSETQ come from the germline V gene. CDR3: CASSLGQGPNYGYTF. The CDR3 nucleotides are TGCGCCAGCAGCTTGGGGCAGGGGCCTAACTATGGCTACACCTTC.

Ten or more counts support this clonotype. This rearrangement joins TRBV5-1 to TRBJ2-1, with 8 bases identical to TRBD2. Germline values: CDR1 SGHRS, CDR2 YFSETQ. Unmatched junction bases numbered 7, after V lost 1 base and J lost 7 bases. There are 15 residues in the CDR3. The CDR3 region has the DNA TGCGCCAGCAGCTTGATGCCGGGAGGGCAAAATGAGCAGTTCTTC. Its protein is CASSLMPGGQNEQFF.

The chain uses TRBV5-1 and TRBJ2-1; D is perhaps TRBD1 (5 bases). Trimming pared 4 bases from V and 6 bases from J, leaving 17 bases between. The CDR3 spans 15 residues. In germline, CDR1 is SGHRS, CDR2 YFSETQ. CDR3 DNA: TGCGCCAGCAGCAAGACAGTCCCTCGTATCAATGAGCAGTTCTTC. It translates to CASSKTVPRINEQFF.

This chain's CDR3 is CASSRTGIDEQFF. The CDR3 nucleotides are TGTGCCAGCAGCCGCACAGGGATCGATGAGCAGTTCTTC. The chain carries TRBV7-2 and TRBJ2-1; tentative D call: TRBD1 (6 bases). Germline V gene lookup returns CDR1 SGHTA and CDR2 FQGNSA. Trimming stripped 5 bases from V and 8 bases from J, with 13 bases between. The CDR3 extends over 13 amino acids.

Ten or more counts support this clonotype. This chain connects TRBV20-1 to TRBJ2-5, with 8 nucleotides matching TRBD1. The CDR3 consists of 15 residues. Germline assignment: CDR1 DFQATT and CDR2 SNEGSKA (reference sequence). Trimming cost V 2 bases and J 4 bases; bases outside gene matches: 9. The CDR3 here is CSARSGARGRETQYF. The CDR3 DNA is TGCAGTGCTAGAAGTGGGGCCAGGGGGCGAGAGACCCAGTACTTC.

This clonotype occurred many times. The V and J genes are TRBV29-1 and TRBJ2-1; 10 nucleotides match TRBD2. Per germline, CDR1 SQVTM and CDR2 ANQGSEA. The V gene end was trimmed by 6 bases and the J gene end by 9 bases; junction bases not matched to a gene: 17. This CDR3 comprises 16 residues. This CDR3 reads CSVERGLAGAPREQFF. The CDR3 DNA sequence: TGCAGCGTGGAGAGAGGCCTAGCGGGAGCCCCCCGTGAGCAGTTCTTC.